The clone carrying this TCR beta chain turned up a few times. Its specificity is unknown. The sample is drawn from a study of T-cell reconstitution after alpha-beta-depleted transplantation in children. Overall study results and limits: Surviving recipient T cells and thymic progenitors underlay high day-60 TCRbeta diversity in some patients. As was reported, about two months after transplant, alpha-beta T cells came from several hundred expanded graft clones. It was newly produced T cells that mostly accounted for T-cell counts and diversity one year after transplant.

J lost 9 bases, V lost 0 bases, and 8 bases had no gene match. Germline values: CDR1 MNHEY, CDR2 SVGAGI. The CDR3 extends over 15 amino acids. A library of TCRbeta sequences, prepared with unique molecular identifiers, was generated. TCRdb passed the PCR reads through MiXCR, listing each CDR3 protein once. The sample holds more than 400,000 distinct CDR3 sequences, over 9.5% seen once. This clonotype was obtained from a female patient aged 2-15 years who had a stem cell transplant for aplastic anemia, so the T cells may come from the graft donor. The chain joins TRBV6-5 to TRBJ2-1, with 7 bases matching TRBD2. Sequencing used PBMCs, mostly from graft donor cells, obtained 180 days after TCRalphabeta/CD19-depleted stem cell transplant. The CDR3 protein is CASSYSIGGGLEQFF. The CDR3 nucleotides read TGTGCCAGCAGTTACTCGATTGGGGGAGGGCTTGAGCAGTTCTTC.